This T cell receptor (beta chain) was captured by sequencing in a study of vaccination and CD4 T cells after COVID-19. Germline V gene data show CDR1 as KGHDR and CDR2 as SFDVKD. Trimming at V came to 3 bases and at J to 5 bases, leaving 2 bases not matched to a gene. The CDR3 is 14 amino acids. The Oncomine TCR Beta short-read assay was applied to DNA of cultured CD4+ T cells. One entry per CDR3 protein, called by TCRdb with MiXCR from the PCR reads. This table has roughly 5,000 distinct CDR3 sequences, 44% appearing once. Stated treatment: roughly ten-day PBMC culture with coronavirus spike peptide pools or control peptides (ViraFEST assay). A note on this clonotype: Its specificity is unknown.

What was sequenced was CD4+ T cells from blood, cultured in vitro. This clonotype was obtained from a human donor who had recovered from COVID-19. The V and J genes are TRBV24-1 and TRBJ2-7; 11 bases are a match to TRBD2. The CDR3 spells CATSDTSGRHEQYF. The CDR3 nucleotides are TGTGCCACCAGTGATACTAGCGGGAGACACGAGCAGTACTTC.